This T cell receptor (beta chain) appears in the sequencing data of a study of monozygotic twins with inflammatory bowel disease. Template switching was used to attach UMIs, which incorporated a 6-nucleotide sample barcode. TCRdb reworked the 5' RACE reads into one entry per CDR3 protein, no DNA. This sample contains 200,000 to 250,000 distinct CDR3 sequences. Every single donor had a roughly 2.5 ml blood sample drawn. The germline V gene encodes CDR1 SGHTA and CDR2 FQGTGA. The CDR3 runs to 14 residues. The chain combines TRBV7-3 with TRBJ2-7. Sequencing was done on a sample of blood. The sequence came from a human donor with ulcerative colitis or Crohn's disease, or a healthy co-twin of an affected twin (not recorded which). The CDR3 sequence: CASSLSEASNEQYF.